What follows are 19 T cell receptor beta chains derived from one specimen sequenced in a study of PD-1 blockade in mismatch repair-deficient tumors (dated by TCRdb to about 2017). The library came from the immunoSEQ multiplex PCR assay. The table comes from immuneACCESS by way of TCRdb, which keeps in-frame sequences with V and J called. Part of the clones is missing from these tables; in studies checked, under half for an unresolved V gene and the rest for unknown reasons. The sample table shows approximately 130,000 clones, and around 86% are seen once. The ten top clones hold roughly 12% of the sample. The specimen was peripheral blood, collected 44 weeks after starting pembrolizumab. These receptors were taken from an adult with mismatch repair-deficient cancer.

The chain couples TRBV16 to TRBJ2-1; 8 positions match TRBD1. Germline trimming cut 0 bases from V and 1 base from J; bases unmatched to any gene: 2. CDR3 size: 16 residues. Germline V gene sequence: CDR1 KGHSY, CDR2 FQNENV. CDR3 in DNA: TGTGCCAGCAGCCAATCTGACAGGGGATCCTACAATGAGCAGTTCTTC. This codes for CASSQSDRGSYNEQFF.

The genes are TRBV7-2 and TRBJ1-1; maybe TRBD1 (6 bases). Germline loops: CDR1 SGHTA, CDR2 FQGNSA. CDR3 length: 15 amino acids. V was pared by 7 bases and J by 2 bases, with 17 bases between. This CDR3 is CASIARAGTNTEAFF. CDR3 coding DNA: TGTGCCAGCATTGCACGAGCAGGGACAAACACTGAAGCTTTCTTT.

By sample share, this clone is medium-sized. This rearrangement joins TRBV29-1 to TRBJ2-5; 10 nucleotides agree with TRBD2. The germline V gene encodes CDR1 SQVTM and CDR2 ANQGSEA. V dropped 6 bases and J dropped 5; count of bases not matched to a gene: 9. This CDR3 is 14 amino acids long. As DNA, the CDR3 is TGCAGCGTGGGGGCTAGCGGGGGTGGGGAGACCCAGTACTTC. Translation gives CSVGASGGGETQYF.

V usage is TRBV10-1 and J usage is TRBJ2-2; D gene ambiguous. Trimming pared 6 bases from V and 2 bases from J, leaving 7 bases between. CDR1 and CDR2 (germline): WNHNN, SYGVQD (reference sequence). The CDR3 is made up of 13 amino acids. The CDR3 bases are TGCGCCAGCAGCGGCAGAAACACCGGGGAGCTGTTTTTT. Its protein is CASSGRNTGELFF.

The J gene is TRBJ2-1, the V gene TRBV19, with 14 positions matching TRBD2. Germline V lookup: CDR1 LNHDA, CDR2 SQIVND (reference sequence). The CDR3 loop spans 18 amino acids. V gave up 1 base and J gave up 7 bases; unmatched junction bases: 9. The CDR3 sequence: CASSIGFLTSGRVNEQFF. The CDR3 DNA follows: TGTGCCAGTAGTATAGGTTTCCTGACTAGCGGGAGGGTAAATGAGCAGTTCTTC.

The genes are TRBV6-6 and TRBJ2-3; 10 bases fit TRBD2. There are 16 residues in the CDR3. CDR1 MNHNY and CDR2 SVGAGI come from the germline V gene (reference sequence). V gave up 6 bases and J gave up 0 bases; unmatched junction bases: 6. CDR3 in amino acids: CASSRTLAGSTDTQYF. The CDR3 nucleotides are TGTGCCAGCAGCCGCACACTAGCGGGAAGCACAGATACGCAGTATTTT.

The chain couples TRBV7-2 to TRBJ2-4; D remains ambiguous. V was shortened by 1 base and J by 0 bases, with 7 bases between the two germline ends. The CDR3 covers 15 residues. The germline gives CDR1 SGHTA, CDR2 FQGNSA. The CDR3 DNA is TGTGCCAGCAGCTTAGAGACCGGAGCCAAAAACATTCAGTACTTC. Translation: CASSLETGAKNIQYF.

This clone was recorded only once. The chain joins TRBV23-1 to TRBJ2-3; possibly TRBD1 for D (6 bases). TRBV23-1 qualifies as an ORF whose function is uncertain. This CDR3 comprises 16 residues. V dropped 3 bases and J dropped 6 bases, with 19 bases sitting between them. The CDR3 coding sequence is TGCGCCAGCAGTCACCCCTCAGGGGCTCCTGGGGATACGCAGTATTTT. Encoded protein: CASSHPSGAPGDTQYF.

The rearrangement links TRBV18 to TRBJ2-3, with 9 bases aligning to TRBD2. V trimming: 3 bases; J trimming: 4 bases; junction bases outside the gene matches: 5. The CDR3 has 15 residues. Germline lookup yields CDR1 KGHSH and CDR2 LQKENI. For the CDR3, the DNA is TGTGCCAGCTCACCTAGCGGGAGTTACGCAGATACGCAGTATTTT. Its protein product is CASSPSGSYADTQYF. Full variable domain (missing parts from reference TRBV18 and TRBJ2-3): NAGVMQNPRHLVRRRGQEARLRCSPMKGHSHVYWYRQLPEEGLKFMVYLQKENIIDESGMPKERFSAEFPKEGPSILRIQQVVRGDSAAYFCASSPSGSYADTQYFGPGTRLTVL.

This sequence joins TRBV7-2 and TRBJ2-7; either TRBD1 or TRBD2 may fit D (5 bases each). The CDR3 extends over 13 amino acids. Trimming left V 6 bases short and J 4 bases short, with 13 bases between. Germline V CDR1 and CDR2: SGHTA, FQGNSA. The CDR3 nucleotides read TGTGCCAGCAGTAGCCAAGGGGAGTACGAGCAGTACTTC. It is translated as CASSSQGEYEQYF.

V and J are TRBV7-9 and TRBJ2-3, with D unresolved. V lost 4 bases to trimming and J lost 3 bases, with 20 bases between them. The CDR3 has 17 residues. From germline, CDR1 is SEHNR and CDR2 FQNEAQ (reference sequence). CDR3 sequence: CASSSAGPLRVTDTQYF. As DNA, the CDR3 is TGTGCCAGCAGCTCTGCCGGACCCCTTCGGGTTACAGATACGCAGTATTTT.

This chain uses TRBV7-8 with TRBJ1-5, with 10 positions matching TRBD1. Germline CDR1 is SGHVS and CDR2 is FQNEAQ. The CDR3 loop spans 15 amino acids. Trimming took 8 bases from V and 2 from J; bases not matched to a gene: 6. This CDR3 is CASEKGTGGNQPQHF. CDR3 DNA sequence: TGTGCCAGCGAAAAAGGGACAGGGGGCAATCAGCCCCAGCATTTT.

This chain uses TRBV29-1 with TRBJ1-2, with D unresolved. CDR1 SQVTM and CDR2 ANQGSEA come from the germline V gene. The length of the CDR3 is 14 residues. V dropped 0 bases and J dropped 8 bases, with 16 bases sitting between them. The CDR3 DNA follows: TGCAGCGTTGAAGATCTGGAGAGGTGGAAGGGCTACACCTTC. Its protein is CSVEDLERWKGYTF.

This chain connects TRBV29-1 to TRBJ2-2, with 8 nucleotides matching TRBD2. CDR1 SQVTM and CDR2 ANQGSEA come from the germline V gene. V trimming: 4 bases; J trimming: 5 bases; junction bases outside the gene matches: 9. CDR3 length: 15 residues. The DNA of the CDR3 is TGCAGCGTTGTTTGGGCGGGGGGCATGACCGGGGAGCTGTTTTTT. This sequence encodes CSVVWAGGMTGELFF.

This rearrangement joins TRBV6-5 to TRBJ2-7, with a tentative D call TRBD1 (6 bases). Trimming removed 7 bases from V and 6 bases from J, with 16 bases in between. The CDR3 is 13 residues long. CDR1 MNHEY and CDR2 SVGAGI come from the germline V gene. The CDR3 sequence is CASNPFGTREQYF. In DNA form, the CDR3 reads TGTGCCAGCAACCCTTTCGGGACACGCGAGCAGTACTTC.

This clone occurred a few times. V usage is TRBV7-9 and J usage is TRBJ2-1; TRBD2 matches at 8 bases. Germline CDR1 is SEHNR and CDR2 is FQNEAQ (reference sequence). The CDR3 has 15 amino acids. J was trimmed by 6 bases and V by 2 bases; bases with no gene match: 6. CDR3 sequence (DNA): TGTGCCAGCAGCTTATCGGGACTAGAGGTCAATGAGCAGTTCTTC. Residues: CASSLSGLEVNEQFF.

CDR3 coding DNA: TGTGCCTGGAGTGCGACAGGGGGCGTCACTGAAGCTTTCTTT. Translation gives CAWSATGGVTEAFF. This chain links TRBV30 with TRBJ1-1; TRBD1 matches 10 bases. Germline values: CDR1 GTSNPN, CDR2 SVGIG (reference sequence). CDR3 length equals 14 residues. The junction had 3 bases not matched to a gene; V was cut back by 1 base and J by 4 bases.

This clone was counted a few times. The V gene is TRBV18, the J gene TRBJ2-7; D is uncertain. The CDR3 covers 12 residues. Germline CDR1 KGHSH, CDR2 LQKENI. V was clipped by 4 bases and J by 3 bases, with 7 bases between them. The CDR3 DNA reads as TGTGCCAGCTCACTCGACGGCTACGAGCAGTACTTC. Amino acids: CASSLDGYEQYF.

This rearrangement joins TRBV5-1 to TRBJ2-3; D is undetermined. CDR1 is SGHRS and CDR2 is YFSETQ in the germline V gene. V was cut by 2 bases and J by 0 bases, with 10 bases left in between. The CDR3 spans 15 residues. The CDR3 bases are TGCGCCAGCAGCTTTTCAGGCACTAGCACAGATACGCAGTATTTT. Residues: CASSFSGTSTDTQYF.